This T cell receptor (beta chain) was profiled in a study of blood T cell repertoires in COVID-19. V lost 2 bases and J lost 10; bases outside the gene matches: 7. Germline CDR1 SGHTA, CDR2 FQGNSA. The CDR3 is made up of 13 amino acids. Individuals aged 18 to 89 years were recruited from 20 to 25 US areas. For recovered donors of Cohort 3, there were two negative PCRs, clearance, or symptom resolution. This table comes from immunoSEQ multiplex PCR, and its TCRdb copy is limited to in-frame clones, with some not included. The table shows around 150,000 clones, with roughly 90% occurring only once. The rearrangement joins TRBV7-2 to TRBJ2-5, with TRBD1 identical over 7 bases. Sequenced material: PBMCs or T cells enriched from blood (not recorded which). The TCR comes from a woman aged 50 to 65 who had recovered from COVID-19. The CDR3 reads CASSLRDSPYQYF. The CDR3 region has the DNA TGTGCCAGCAGCTTACGGGACAGCCCATACCAGTACTTC.